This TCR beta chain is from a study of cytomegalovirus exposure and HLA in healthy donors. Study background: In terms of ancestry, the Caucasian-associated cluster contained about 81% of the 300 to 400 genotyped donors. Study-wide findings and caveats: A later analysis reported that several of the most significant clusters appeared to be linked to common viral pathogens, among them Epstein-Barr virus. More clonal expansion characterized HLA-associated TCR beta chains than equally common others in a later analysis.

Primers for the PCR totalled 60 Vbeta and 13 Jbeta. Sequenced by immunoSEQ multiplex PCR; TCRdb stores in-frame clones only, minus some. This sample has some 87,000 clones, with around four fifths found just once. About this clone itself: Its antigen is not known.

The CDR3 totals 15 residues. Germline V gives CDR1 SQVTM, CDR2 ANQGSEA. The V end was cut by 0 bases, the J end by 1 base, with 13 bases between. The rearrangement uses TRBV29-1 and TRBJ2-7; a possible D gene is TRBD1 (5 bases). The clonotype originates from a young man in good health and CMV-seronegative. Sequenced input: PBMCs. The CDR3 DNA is TGCAGCGTTGAAGATCCGGCCGCAGGGTCCTACGAGCAGTACTTC. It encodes CSVEDPAAGSYEQYF.